Shown below are 3 T cell receptor beta chains from a single sample sequenced in a study of shared clonotypes between healthy human individuals. Libraries were prepared by immunoSEQ multiplex PCR; TCRdb keeps only in-frame clonotypes and omits some of them. Here the sample spans 2 million to 2.5 million clones, almost 96% being singletons. The sequenced sample consisted of naive CD4+ T cells sorted from blood. Documented subset: CD45RA+ positively selected. These TCRs come from a man aged 18 to 29 in good health.

V usage is TRBV11-3 and J usage is TRBJ2-1; 9 bases fit TRBD1. The CDR3 is 15 amino acids. V shed 2 bases, J shed 6 bases, and the junction held 5 bases outside the gene matches. Germline values: CDR1 SGHNT, CDR2 YENEEA. The CDR3 sequence: CASSLNRDRANEQFF. Written as DNA, the CDR3 is TGTGCCAGCAGCTTAAACCGGGACAGGGCCAATGAGCAGTTCTTC. The entire variable domain, with the rest obtained from reference TRBV11-3 and TRBJ2-1, is as follows: EAGVVQSPRYKIIEKKQPVAFWCNPISGHNTLYWYLQNLGQGPELLIRYENEEAVDDSQLPKDRFSAERLKGVDSTLKIQPAELGDSAVYLCASSLNRDRANEQFFGPGTRLTVL.

This clone appeared once. V and J are TRBV11-2 and TRBJ2-7, with 8 bases lining up with TRBD1. The V segment lost 3 bases and the J segment 4 bases; nucleotides outside the gene matches: 8. Germline V gene data show CDR1 as SGHAT and CDR2 as FQNNGV. CDR3 length equals 15 residues. The CDR3 region is CASSLGRGPSYEQYF. The DNA of the CDR3 is TGTGCCAGCAGCTTGGGCAGGGGGCCCTCGTACGAGCAGTACTTC.

This rearrangement joins TRBV5-1 to TRBJ2-5, with 11 bases that match TRBD2. The CDR3 is made up of 16 amino acids. CDR1 is SGHRS and CDR2 is YFSETQ in the germline V gene. V was clipped by 4 bases and J by 4 bases; unmatched bases: 9. The CDR3 loop reads CASSKGTSGSTETQYF. DNA of the CDR3: TGCGCCAGCAGCAAAGGGACTAGCGGCTCAACAGAGACCCAGTACTTC.